The rows below give T cell receptor beta chains drawn from one sample of a study of OX40 agonist ivuxolimab in advanced cancers. The table came from immunoSEQ multiplex PCR; TCRdb's copy has only in-frame clones and leaves some out. The data contain tens of thousands of clones, more than 90% of them seen just once; the ten biggest clones take up approximately 6.5%. Sequencing used CD4+ or CD8+ T cells sorted from blood, obtained in a trial of the OX40 agonist ivuxolimab. Receptors were obtained from an adult with an advanced solid tumor such as melanoma, head and neck, liver or kidney cancer. CDR3s include the opening cysteine and the closing phenylalanine or tryptophan.

CASSPGTSRSGYEQFF TRBV18
CASSSGREYEQYF TRBV28
CASSLMWNEAFF TRBV28
CASSLGVGAGAVPDTQYF TRBV7-3
CASSPSSGGSGVSGELFF TRBV18
CATSRLKGVTEAFF TRBV15
CASSLGRDRGYEQYF TRBV11-3
CASSLQGVYEQYF TRBV7-9
CASSVAGTGSYEQYF TRBV6-5
CASSLGEKDTQYF TRBV7-2
CASSISSGNADTQYF TRBV19
CASQPTGGQETQYF TRBV9
CAGSDSHNSPLHF TRBV28
CASSEAHYEQYF TRBV28
CASSIQGGNQPQHF TRBV19
CSVGDINYGYTF TRBV29-1
CASTNRGAYEQYF TRBV7-9
CASSDYRGVGYGYTF TRBV6-1
CASSLVGAGGYTF TRBV5-4
CASTSSGRPEETQYF TRBV19
CASSLLSGELFF TRBV27
CASSLIEANGELFF TRBV7-8
CASSQDTVRHPGPMVNQPQHF TRBV4-1
CSAAFTDTQYF TRBV20-1
CASSLGLAGGGRLETQYF TRBV5-6
CASSESSRGGAGNTIYF TRBV25-1
CASSLKVLRGTGELFF TRBV6-6
CASSLRMTLTNEKLFF TRBV27
CASSLEKSSGANVLTF TRBV5-1